The 15 T cell receptor beta chains below come from one sample, sequenced in a study of immune cell composition in non-small cell lung cancer listed by TCRdb under 2017. Libraries were prepared through the immunoSEQ multiplex PCR assay. This immuneACCESS table, as held by TCRdb, lists in-frame sequences with V and J called but not all clones. Of the missing ones, under half trace to an unresolved V gene in checked studies; the others have no known cause. The sample includes about 4,300 clones, with approximately 76% observed a single time. Of the sample, about an eighth falls within the top ten clones. Sequencing was performed on lung tumor tissue. These receptors were collected from a human donor with non-small cell lung cancer.

A word on this clone: Germline and junction disagree at one end, which may indicate a read error. This chain links TRBV19 with TRBJ1-1; 7 nucleotides agree with TRBD1. The CDR3 totals 13 residues. Germline CDR1 is LNHDA and CDR2 is SQIVND (reference sequence). The CDR3 sequence is CASSVDRDTEAFF. The CDR3 bases are TGTGCCAGTAGTGTAGACAGGGACACTGAAGCTTTCTTT.

The gene calls are TRBV19 and TRBJ2-1; TRBD2 aligns across 10 bases. J lost 8 bases, V lost 3 bases, and 7 bases had no gene match. Germline assignment: CDR1 LNHDA and CDR2 SQIVND (reference sequence). The CDR3 has 15 residues. The CDR3, as DNA: TGTGCCAGTAGTATCCCTAGCGGGAGAGGCGATGAGCAGTTCTTC. Translated: CASSIPSGRGDEQFF.

This sequence joins TRBV7-2 and TRBJ2-5; D ambiguous. CDR3 size: 14 residues. Germline loops: CDR1 SGHTA, CDR2 FQGNSA. V lost 2 bases and J 2 bases, leaving 9 bases between the germline ends. CDR3 region: CASSLRASQETQYF. The CDR3 DNA reads TGTGCCAGCAGCTTAAGAGCCTCACAAGAGACCCAGTACTTC.

The chain joins TRBV7-2 to TRBJ2-5; D perhaps matches TRBD2 (6 bases). CDR1 is SGHTA and CDR2 is FQGNSA in the germline V gene. V was clipped by 5 bases and J by 5 bases, with 15 bases between them. The length of the CDR3 is 14 residues. The CDR3 protein is CASSPELAVETQYF. The CDR3 coding sequence is TGTGCCAGCAGCCCGGAACTAGCTGTGGAGACCCAGTACTTC.

V gene TRBV5-1 combines with J gene TRBJ2-2; D uncertain. Germline loops: CDR1 SGHRS, CDR2 YFSETQ. This CDR3 comprises 14 residues. The V gene lost 6 bases and the J gene lost 3 bases, with 12 bases spanning the gap. The CDR3 reads CASTRTKYTGELFF. The CDR3 bases are TGCGCCAGCACCAGAACAAAGTACACCGGGGAGCTGTTTTTT.

V is TRBV29-1 and J is TRBJ2-1, with 9 nucleotides matching TRBD2. CDR1 and CDR2 (germline): SQVTM, ANQGSEA. CDR3 length equals 14 residues. J gave up 8 bases and V 7 bases, and 12 bases lay outside the gene matches. CDR3 sequence: CSGGLAGLIDEQFF. Written as DNA, the CDR3 is TGCAGCGGGGGCCTAGCGGGGCTAATCGATGAGCAGTTCTTC.

The chain employs TRBV7-2 and TRBJ2-1; 12 nucleotides line up with TRBD2. The germline V gene encodes CDR1 SGHTA and CDR2 FQGNSA. The CDR3 runs to 16 residues. The ends lost 5 bases at V and 0 bases at J; junction bases unmatched: 2. CDR3 in DNA: TGTGCCAGCAGCCGGACTAGCGGGAACTCCTACAATGAGCAGTTCTTC. Protein: CASSRTSGNSYNEQFF.

This clone has a single count. V is TRBV11-2 and J is TRBJ2-7, with TRBD1 matching 9 bases. The J segment lost 3 bases and the V segment lost 4 bases, leaving 10 bases of the junction unmatched. The CDR3 is made up of 16 amino acids. CDR1 is SGHAT, CDR2 FQNNGV, per germline. CDR3 sequence reads: CASSSYGGQGHYEQYF. The CDR3 coding sequence is TGTGCCAGCAGCTCCTACGGGGGACAGGGCCACTACGAGCAGTACTTC.

CDR3: CASSLEGGSYNEQFF. In DNA form, the CDR3 reads TGCGCCAGCAGCTTAGAAGGGGGCTCCTACAATGAGCAGTTCTTC. The chain has TRBV5-1 and TRBJ2-1; tentative D call: TRBD1 (6 bases). The CDR3 is 15 residues long. Deletions cut 2 bases from V and 0 bases from J, with 9 bases between. Germline CDR1 is SGHRS and CDR2 is YFSETQ.

This chain connects TRBV6-5 to TRBJ1-5; D gene ambiguous. V lost 6 bases to trimming and J lost 0 bases, with 12 bases between them. Germline V CDR1 and CDR2: MNHEY, SVGAGI. The CDR3 has 15 residues. The CDR3 region has the DNA TGTGCCAGCAGCCCCCACTTGGTTAGCAATCAGCCCCAGCATTTT. This sequence encodes CASSPHLVSNQPQHF.

The sample holds a few counts of this clone. The rearrangement joins TRBV27 to TRBJ1-2; weak D call: TRBD1 (5 bases). Germline V gives CDR1 MNHEY, CDR2 SMNVEV (reference sequence). The CDR3 consists of 14 residues. Trimming took 2 bases from V and 6 from J, leaving 13 bases between them. In DNA, the CDR3 is TGTGCCAGCAGTTTAGTTGCAGGGAACGATGGCTACACCTTC. Its protein is CASSLVAGNDGYTF.

V is TRBV5-1 and J is TRBJ1-2; D might be TRBD1 (5 bases). CDR1 and CDR2 from the germline V gene are SGHRS and YFSETQ. Trimming took 0 bases from V and 1 from J, leaving 7 bases between them. The CDR3 runs 14 residues. CDR3 protein: CASSLGTSNYGYTF. In DNA, the CDR3 is TGCGCCAGCAGCTTGGGGACAAGTAACTATGGCTACACCTTC.

The genes are TRBV5-1 and TRBJ1-1; 10 positions match TRBD1. The V gene's germline CDR1 is SGHRS and CDR2 YFSETQ. The CDR3 contains 16 residues. Trimming at V came to 2 bases and at J to 0 bases, leaving 4 bases not matched to a gene. As DNA, the CDR3 is TGCGCCAGCAGCTTCCTGGGACAGGGGATGAACACTGAAGCTTTCTTT. Its protein is CASSFLGQGMNTEAFF.

The CDR3 loop reads CAWRSGGAGETQYF. DNA of the CDR3: TGTGCCTGGAGGAGCGGGGGGGCCGGAGAGACCCAGTACTTC. The chain combines TRBV30 with TRBJ2-5; 10 bases are a match to TRBD2. The CDR3 is made up of 14 amino acids. The germline V gene encodes CDR1 GTSNPN and CDR2 SVGIG (reference sequence). J gave up 4 bases and V 3 bases, and 5 bases lay outside the gene matches.

This clone was seen a handful of times. This rearrangement joins TRBV18 to TRBJ2-5, with D perhaps TRBD2 (6 bases). The V end lost 2 bases, the J end lost 0 bases, and 7 bases lay between the germline ends. This CDR3 region has 14 residues. Germline CDR1 KGHSH, CDR2 LQKENI. The CDR3 region is CASSPGGYQETQYF. The CDR3 DNA sequence: TGTGCCAGCTCACCAGGGGGGTACCAAGAGACCCAGTACTTC. Looking up the rest from reference TRBV18 and TRBJ2-5 gives the full variable domain: NAGVMQNPRHLVRRRGQEARLRCSPMKGHSHVYWYRQLPEEGLKFMVYLQKENIIDESGMPKERFSAEFPKEGPSILRIQQVVRGDSAAYFCASSPGGYQETQYFGPGTRLLVL.